These 10 T cell receptor beta chains came from one sample sequenced in a study of cytomegalovirus exposure and HLA in healthy donors. The PCR was carried out with 60 Vbeta primers and 13 Jbeta primers. TCRdb's table, derived via immunoSEQ multiplex PCR, lists solely in-frame clones and lacks some. The top ten hold around 2% of the sample, which has about 130,000 clones, approximately 80% seen once. The sequencing sample was made of PBMCs. The receptors derive from a man aged 30 to 39 in good health and CMV-seronegative.

The CDR3 DNA sequence: TGTGCCACCAGAGGCCTCGGGGTAGAGACCCAGTACTTC. As protein: CATRGLGVETQYF. The rearrangement uses TRBV28 and TRBJ2-5, with D perhaps TRBD2 (5 bases). This CDR3 has 13 residues. CDR1 and CDR2 from the germline V gene are MDHEN and SYDVKM. The V end lost 10 bases, the J end lost 4 bases, and 16 bases lay between the germline ends.

This chain links TRBV28 with TRBJ2-7; 8 bases line up with TRBD1. This CDR3 has 16 residues. V shed 3 bases and J 6 bases; nucleotides not matched to a gene: 13. Germline V gene lookup returns CDR1 MDHEN and CDR2 SYDVKM. DNA for the CDR3: TGTGCCAGCAGTTTTAATTGGGGACAGGTTGGGGGCGAGCAGTACTTC. Its protein product is CASSFNWGQVGGEQYF.

V is TRBV10-1 and J is TRBJ2-1; 12 bases are shared with TRBD2. The J segment lost 4 bases and the V segment lost 4 bases, leaving 8 bases of the junction unmatched. The germline V gene has CDR1 WNHNN and CDR2 SYGVQD (reference sequence). This CDR3 has 17 residues. The CDR3 loop is CASSAGTSGRKYNEQFF. The CDR3 DNA is TGCGCCAGCAGTGCCGGGACTAGCGGGCGAAAATACAATGAGCAGTTCTTC.

The rearrangement links TRBV10-3 to TRBJ2-2, with D possibly matching TRBD2 (5 bases). Trimming pared 6 bases from V and 6 bases from J, leaving 5 bases between. This CDR3 is 11 amino acids long. The germline CDR1 and CDR2 sequences are ENHRY and SYGVKD. The CDR3 is CAISGAGELFF. The CDR3 nucleotides are TGTGCCATCAGCGGGGCCGGGGAGCTGTTTTTT.

The chain employs TRBV5-1 and TRBJ1-2; D is uncertain. The CDR3 is 14 amino acids. Germline V gene sequence: CDR1 SGHRS, CDR2 YFSETQ. Trimming stripped 1 base from V and 2 bases from J, with 9 bases between. The CDR3 loop reads CASSLPRMNYGYTF. For the CDR3, the DNA is TGCGCCAGCAGCTTGCCTAGGATGAACTATGGCTACACCTTC. The complete variable domain, with remaining parts taken from reference TRBV5-1 and TRBJ1-2, reads KAGVTQTPRYLIKTRGQQVTLSCSPISGHRSVSWYQQTPGQGLQFLFEYFSETQRNKGNFPGRFSGRQFSNSRSEMNVSTLELGDSALYLCASSLPRMNYGYTFGSGTRLTVV.

The CDR3 protein is CASSSTSGVYQETQYF. CDR3 bases: TGTGCCAGCAGTTCGACTAGCGGGGTGTACCAAGAGACCCAGTACTTC. V is TRBV6-5 and J is TRBJ2-5, with TRBD2 matching 11 bases. This CDR3 contains 16 residues. The V and J ends lost 4 bases and 0 bases, in that order; junction bases with no gene match: 4. Germline V gene sequence: CDR1 MNHEY, CDR2 SVGAGI.

This clone was seen a few times. The V and J genes are TRBV14 and TRBJ2-1, with a weak D call TRBD1 (5 bases). This CDR3 has 15 amino acids. Germline lookup yields CDR1 SGHDN and CDR2 FVKESK. Between the trimmed V and J ends, which lost 2 bases and 9 bases, there was a span of 17 bases. CDR3 DNA: TGTGCCAGCAGCCAACAGGGCTTCTCCTCCGTTGAGCAGTTCTTC. Encoded protein: CASSQQGFSSVEQFF.

The chain has TRBV28 and TRBJ2-3, with TRBD2 matching over 7 bases. The length of the CDR3 is 16 residues. CDR1 is MDHEN and CDR2 is SYDVKM in the germline V gene. J lost 1 base, V lost 6 bases, and 10 bases had no gene match. The CDR3 here is CASRPKWEGGTDTQYF. CDR3 DNA sequence: TGTGCCAGCAGACCTAAGTGGGAGGGCGGCACAGATACGCAGTATTTT.

The J gene is TRBJ2-7, the V gene TRBV18, with D possibly being TRBD2 (6 bases). CDR3 size: 15 residues. Trimming removed 0 bases at V and 5 bases at J, with 14 bases between. Germline lookup yields CDR1 KGHSH and CDR2 LQKENI. The CDR3 region has the DNA TGTGCCAGCTCACCACCATTGAGGGACTTCAACGAGCAGTACTTC. As protein: CASSPPLRDFNEQYF.

This chain joins TRBV28 and TRBJ2-3, with 7 bases identical to TRBD1. The CDR3 runs to 14 residues. V was clipped by 4 bases and J by 3 bases; unmatched bases: 4. Germline CDR1 reads MDHEN; CDR2 reads SYDVKM. In DNA form, the CDR3 reads TGTGCCAGCAGTTCGACAGGGAAAACAGATACGCAGTATTTT. Amino acids: CASSSTGKTDTQYF.